A single sample gave rise to the 18 T cell receptor beta chains below, sequenced in a study of tumor and adjacent non-tumor tissue in lung cancer. The library came from three nested PCR rounds adapted from ARM-PCR protocols. Using its own MiXCR run on the multiplex PCR reads, TCRdb lists one record per CDR3 protein. This sample has tens of thousands of distinct CDR3 sequences, with about 61% found just once. This sample's RNA came from whole unsorted tissue. The sequencing sample was made of lung tumor tissue. Receptor source: a man between 50 and 59 years old with non-small cell lung cancer.

Details on this clonotype: One junction end does not reproduce the germline sequence, and a read error may be involved. V is TRBV14 and J is TRBJ2-3; unclear D gene. CDR3 length: 11 residues. The V gene's germline CDR1 is SGHDN and CDR2 FVKESK. CDR3 nucleotide sequence: TGTGCCGGCAGCCAAGCAGATACGGAGTATTTT. Amino acids: CAGSQADTEYF. Filled out from reference TRBV14 and TRBJ2-3, the complete variable domain reads EAGVTQFPSHSVIEKGQTVTLRCDPISGHDNLYWYRRVMGKEIKFLLHFVKESKQDESGMPNNRFLAERTGGTYSTLKVQPAELEDSGVYFCAGSQADTEYFGPGTRLTVL.

This clonotype was recorded only once. Sequence at one end of the junction differs from germline and may be a read error. This chain joins TRBV11-2 and TRBJ2-3; D tentatively reads TRBD1 or TRBD2 (5 bases each). CDR1 is SGHAT and CDR2 is FQNNGV in the germline V gene. The CDR3 length is 16 residues. As DNA, the CDR3 is TGTGCAAGCAGCTTAGGGGTGTTATCTAGCACAGATATGCAGTATTTT. The encoded protein is CASSLGVLSSTDMQYF.

The gene calls are TRBV6-1 and TRBJ1-5; D may be TRBD1 (5 bases). Between the trimmed V and J ends, which lost 4 bases and 3 bases, there was a span of 10 bases. CDR1 MNHNS and CDR2 SASEGT come from the germline V gene. The CDR3 spans 14 residues. CDR3 residues: CASSVSRDNQPQHF. In DNA form, the CDR3 reads TGTGCCAGCAGTGTCTCCAGGGACAATCAGCCCCAGCATTTT.

This clonotype was found many times. The J gene is TRBJ1-4, the V gene TRBV6-5; TRBD1 aligns across 7 bases. Germline V gives CDR1 MNHEY, CDR2 SVGAGI. The V gene end was trimmed by 0 bases and the J gene end by 3 bases; junction bases not matched to a gene: 1. The CDR3 is made up of 15 amino acids. This CDR3 reads CASSYSQGANEKLFF. The DNA for the CDR3 is TGTGCCAGCAGTTACTCCCAGGGGGCTAATGAAAAACTGTTTTTT.

About this clonotype itself: One junction end disagrees with the germline gene, perhaps due to a read error. V gene TRBV11-2 combines with J gene TRBJ2-7; TRBD1 aligns across 7 bases. In germline, CDR1 is SGHAT, CDR2 FQNNGV. This CDR3 comprises 15 residues. CDR3 nucleotide sequence: TGTACCAGCAGCTCAGGGGACAGTTCTTCCTACGAGCAGTACTTC. This codes for CTSSSGDSSSYEQYF.

A remark on this clonotype: A read error may account for a junction end that differs from germline. The J gene is TRBJ2-2, the V gene TRBV29-1; 8 nucleotides line up with TRBD1. Germline CDR1 and CDR2: SQVTM and ANQGSEA. This CDR3 contains 15 residues. The CDR3 loop reads CSVGDTGGGIGELFF. CDR3 in DNA: TGCAGCGTTGGAGATACAGGGGGAGGCATCGGGGAACTGTTTTTT.

This clonotype came up a few times. This could be a read error, since a much larger clone is one nucleotide away. The chain has TRBV4-2 and TRBJ1-1; D possibly corresponds to TRBD1 (5 bases). Germline V gene data show CDR1 as LGHNA and CDR2 as YNFKEQ. The CDR3 totals 14 residues. In DNA, the CDR3 is TGTGCCAGCAGCCAAGACACACCGGGGGGGTCAGCTCTCTTT. This gives the protein CASSQDTPGGSALF.

The chain employs TRBV18 and TRBJ2-7; D might be TRBD1 (6 bases). This CDR3 comprises 16 residues. Trimming shortened V by 1 base and J by 7 bases, and 20 bases separated the two germline ends. Germline CDR1 and CDR2: KGHSH and LQKENI. In DNA form, the CDR3 reads TGTGCCAGCTCACCACAGGTTGGGACATACGCCTGTGAGCAGTACTTC. This codes for CASSPQVGTYACEQYF.

A remark on this clonotype: This could be a read error, since a much larger clone is one nucleotide away. CDR3 protein: CASSTGTAHETQYF. The CDR3 DNA follows: TGTGCCAGCAGTACGGGGACAGCACATGAGACCCAGTACTTC. The chain links TRBV28 to TRBJ2-5; TRBD1 aligns across 7 bases. V was pared by 5 bases and J by 5 bases, with 8 bases of the junction left unmatched. The CDR3 is made up of 14 amino acids. Per germline, CDR1 MDHEN and CDR2 SYDVKM. The full variable domain, its missing parts supplied by reference TRBV28 and TRBJ2-5, is DVKVTQSSRYLVKRTGEKVFLECVQDMDHENMFWYRQDPGLGLRLIYFSYDVKMKEKGDIPEGYSVSREKKERFSLILESASTNQTSMYLCASSTGTAHETQYFGPGTRLLVL.

The gene calls are TRBV28 and TRBJ2-7; 11 positions match TRBD1. V lost 8 bases and J lost 5; bases outside the gene matches: 8. CDR3 size: 14 residues. Germline loops: CDR1 MDHEN, CDR2 SYDVKM. CDR3 protein: CASQTGQGANEQYF. In DNA, the CDR3 is TGTGCCAGCCAGACCGGACAGGGGGCCAACGAGCAGTACTTC. Supplemented by reference TRBV28 and TRBJ2-7, the full variable domain reads DVKVTQSSRYLVKRTGEKVFLECVQDMDHENMFWYRQDPGLGLRLIYFSYDVKMKEKGDIPEGYSVSREKKERFSLILESASTNQTSMYLCASQTGQGANEQYFGPGTRLTVT.

To note about this clonotype: At one end the junction does not follow the germline gene, possibly because of a read error. This chain joins TRBV29-1 and TRBJ2-2, with D possibly being TRBD1 or TRBD2 (5 bases each). There are 15 residues in the CDR3. Germline-derived CDR1 and CDR2 are SQVTM and ANQGSEA. In nucleotides, the CDR3 is TGCAGCGTTGATTATGGGGGAAGGAAGACCGGGGAGCTATTTTTT. Protein sequence: CSVDYGGRKTGELFF.

A note on this clonotype: Mismatch with germline at one junction end may stem from a read error. The chain has TRBV5-8 and TRBJ2-3, with 13 bases identical to TRBD2. Germline V gives CDR1 SGHTS, CDR2 YDEGEE. The CDR3 covers 16 residues. The CDR3 region is CASSLTRLAGGDTQYF. CDR3 in DNA: TGTGCCAGTAGCTTGACCCGACTAGCGGGAGGAGATACGCAGTATTTT. Looking up the rest from reference TRBV5-8 and TRBJ2-3 gives the full variable domain: EAGVTQSPTHLIKTRGQQATLRCSPISGHTSVYWYQQALGLGLQFLLWYDEGEERNRGNFPPRFSGRQFPNYSSELNVNALELEDSALYLCASSLTRLAGGDTQYFGPGTRLTVL.

There are many counts of this clonotype. The chain employs TRBV5-1 and TRBJ2-4; D could derive from TRBD1 or TRBD2 (6 bases each). Trimming pared 0 bases from V and 6 bases from J, leaving 13 bases between. CDR1 SGHRS and CDR2 YFSETQ come from the germline V gene. This CDR3 region has 15 residues. The CDR3 nucleotides are TGCGCCAGCAGCTTGGGTGCAGGGGAGGTAAACATTCAGTACTTC. This codes for CASSLGAGEVNIQYF.

As regards this clonotype: The CDR3 end shows no conserved phenylalanine or tryptophan, and so a read error is likely. V and J are TRBV11-2 and TRBJ2-1; no reliable D call. The CDR3 is made up of 14 amino acids. Germline V gene sequence: CDR1 SGHAT, CDR2 FQNNGV. CDR3 in DNA: TGTGCCAGAAGCTTGCTTTCCCTTGGGGATGAGCAGTTCTCC. Translating gives CARSLLSLGDEQFS.

This CDR3 reads CSAAAGRTGELFF. CDR3 nucleotide sequence: TGCAGTGCCGCAGCGGGAAGGACCGGGGAGCTGTTTTTT. The chain links TRBV20-1 to TRBJ2-2, with 7 nucleotides matching TRBD2. The CDR3 is 13 amino acids. V was clipped by 6 bases and J by 5 bases; unmatched bases: 6. Germline-derived CDR1 and CDR2 are DFQATT and SNEGSKA (reference sequence).

On this clonotype itself: A much more abundant neighbour one base away suggests this may be a read error. The missing conserved phenylalanine or tryptophan at the end of this CDR3 makes a read error likely. The gene calls are TRBV11-2 and TRBJ1-4; no firm D call. The germline CDR1 and CDR2 sequences are SGHAT and FQNNGV. V dropped 6 bases and J dropped 0 bases, with 14 bases sitting between them. There are 16 residues in the CDR3. CDR3 DNA: TGTGCCAGCAGTAACCACCTCCACCCAACTAATGAAAAACTGTTTGTT. It encodes CASSNHLHPTNEKLFV.

This clonotype occurred a few times. The rearrangement joins TRBV5-5 to TRBJ1-2; D call uncertain. CDR3 length equals 16 residues. In germline, CDR1 is SGHKS, CDR2 YYEKEE (reference sequence). V dropped 4 bases and J dropped 5 bases, with 21 bases sitting between them. The CDR3: CASSPVEIAKGYGYTF. The CDR3 DNA sequence: TGTGCCAGCAGCCCCGTAGAGATCGCAAAAGGTTATGGCTACACCTTC.

Of note for this clonotype: Since a much larger clone is just one base distant, this may be a read error. The rearrangement joins TRBV5-1 to TRBJ1-6, with 7 nucleotides matching TRBD1. The CDR3 length is 14 residues. Germline V gives CDR1 SGHRS, CDR2 YFSETQ. The chain's CDR3 is CVSSLGQTDSPLHF. CDR3 DNA sequence: TGCGTCAGCAGCTTGGGACAGACTGATTCACCCCTCCACTTT.